This note documents a single T cell receptor beta chain sequence. The antigen is not known. This specimen comes from a study of T cells after yellow fever vaccination. Study overall: Any fraction with a low cell number was prepared using SMART-Seq v4 Ultra Low Input. Study outcomes and limitations: Repertoires obtained by FACS sorting could include abundant clonotypes that entered as contaminants from the bulk population.

From the 5' RACE reads, TCRdb called clonotypes with MiXCR, one entry per CDR3 protein. Seen here are about 550,000 distinct CDR3 sequences, around 21% observed once, and the top ten hold 14%. The clonotype originates from a man aged 25 to 40 who received the YFV17D yellow fever vaccine. The material sequenced was PBMCs, taken 15 days after the yellow fever booster vaccination.

In nucleotides, the CDR3 is TGCGCCAGCACCTCCTTTGGTGGTGCCCAAGAGACCCAGTACTTC. It encodes CASTSFGGAQETQYF. The chain carries TRBV5-1 and TRBJ2-5; D is undetermined. This CDR3 comprises 15 residues. Trimming stripped 6 bases from V and 1 base from J, with 16 bases between. The germline V gene has CDR1 SGHRS and CDR2 YFSETQ.